What follows are 27 T cell receptor beta chains derived from one specimen sequenced in a study of T-cell reconstitution after alpha-beta-depleted transplantation in children. As it was prepared, the TCRbeta library received unique molecular identifiers. A single record per CDR3 protein comes from TCRdb applying MiXCR to the PCR reads. The sample lists 190,000 or so distinct CDR3 sequences, 6.5% to 7.5% occurring once. The material sequenced was PBMCs from the stem cell graft donor, taken from the stem cell graft. The receptors come from a human donor who donated a stem cell graft to a child with Wiskott-Aldrich syndrome.

In this sample, this clonotype turned up many times. The CDR3 here is CASSTSGRLAGSYEQYF. The CDR3 coding sequence is TGCGCCAGCAGCACCTCCGGCCGACTAGCGGGCTCCTACGAGCAGTACTTC. The rearrangement joins TRBV5-1 to TRBJ2-7, with 10 nucleotides matching TRBD2. The length of the CDR3 is 17 residues. With 4 bases clipped from V and 0 bases from J, the junction kept 10 bases outside the gene matches. From germline, CDR1 is SGHRS and CDR2 YFSETQ.

The chain has TRBV3-1 and TRBJ2-3, with 7 bases matching TRBD2. With V trimmed by 11 bases and J by 5 bases, 25 bases remained unmatched. The V gene's germline CDR1 is LGHDT and CDR2 YNNKEL (reference sequence). The CDR3 length is 18 residues. The CDR3 sequence: CALSLKRGRFGGRDTQYF. In DNA, the CDR3 is TGTGCCCTCAGTTTAAAGAGAGGGAGGTTCGGGGGGAGAGATACGCAGTATTTT.

This clonotype showed up many times. V is TRBV4-2 and J is TRBJ2-3; D is perhaps TRBD1 (6 bases). The CDR3 extends over 16 amino acids. Germline V lookup: CDR1 LGHNA, CDR2 YNFKEQ. Trimming removed 0 bases from V and 2 bases from J, with 12 bases in between. CDR3 nucleotide sequence: TGTGCCAGCAGCCAAGATGTCGGACAGAACACAGATACGCAGTATTTT. Translating gives CASSQDVGQNTDTQYF.

This clonotype was recorded at least ten times. V and J are TRBV24-1 and TRBJ1-1, with 9 nucleotides matching TRBD1. Trimming cost V 5 bases and J 7 bases; bases outside gene matches: 13. Looked up from germline, CDR1 is KGHDR and CDR2 is SFDVKD. This CDR3 contains 16 residues. The CDR3 protein is CATSGRGGQGEVEAFF. CDR3 DNA sequence: TGTGCCACCAGTGGCCGGGGGGGACAGGGAGAGGTTGAAGCTTTCTTT.

In its sample, this clonotype was seen many times. The V call is TRBV5-1, the J call TRBJ2-7; perhaps TRBD2 as D (5 bases). V was shortened by 5 bases and J by 6 bases, with 15 bases between the two germline ends. CDR1 SGHRS and CDR2 YFSETQ come from the germline V gene. This CDR3 is 13 amino acids long. CDR3 in DNA: TGCGCCAGCAGTCCGAGGGTCCTGGGCGAGCAGTACTTC. Its translation: CASSPRVLGEQYF.

This clonotype was counted ten times or more. The CDR3 here is CASSLMVGGLAGVSHRGEQFF. The CDR3 nucleotides are TGTGCCAGCAGCTTAATGGTGGGAGGACTAGCGGGAGTTTCCCACCGCGGTGAGCAGTTCTTC. The V call is TRBV7-6, the J call TRBJ2-1; TRBD2 aligns across 13 bases. Trimming at V came to 2 bases and at J to 9 bases, leaving 22 bases not matched to a gene. The CDR3 is 21 residues long. The germline V gene has CDR1 SGHVS and CDR2 FNYEAQ.

This clonotype was detected many times. The CDR3 DNA reads as TGCGCCAGCAGCTTGACAACTGGAGAGGGGTCGAGGACTGAAGCTTTCTTT. Amino acids: CASSLTTGEGSRTEAFF. This sequence joins TRBV5-1 and TRBJ1-1, with D maybe TRBD1 (5 bases). The CDR3 extends over 17 amino acids. Germline CDR1 is SGHRS and CDR2 is YFSETQ. With 1 base removed from V and 5 bases from J, the gap between germline ends came to 21 bases.

Notes on this clonotype: A read error may explain this, as a much larger clone is one base away. The chain has TRBV27 and TRBJ2-7, with unresolved D. This CDR3 spans 17 amino acids. CDR1 MNHEY and CDR2 SMNVEV come from the germline V gene (reference sequence). The CDR3 loop reads CASSFQPIQKTSYDQYF. The CDR3 region has the DNA TGTGCCAGCAGTTTCCAACCGATACAGAAGACCTCCTACGATCAGTACTTC.

This clonotype was observed many times. V is TRBV29-1 and J is TRBJ2-5; unclear D gene. Trimming took 6 bases from V and 2 from J, leaving 13 bases between them. Per the germline V gene, CDR1 is SQVTM and CDR2 is ANQGSEA. The CDR3 is 13 amino acids. The CDR3 protein is CSVLPRPQETQYF. CDR3 bases: TGCAGCGTCCTACCCCGGCCACAAGAGACCCAGTACTTC.

CDR3 protein: CASSQQGSYEQYF. The CDR3 DNA follows: TGTGCCAGCAGCCAACAGGGGTCCTACGAGCAGTACTTC. This sequence joins TRBV3-1 and TRBJ2-7; a weak D match, TRBD1 (6 bases). The V and J ends lost 2 bases and 1 base respectively, with 6 bases between them. From germline, CDR1 is LGHDT and CDR2 YNNKEL (reference sequence). The CDR3 length is 13 residues.

This clonotype came up many times. V usage is TRBV5-1 and J usage is TRBJ1-5; 10 positions agree with TRBD1. The length of the CDR3 is 15 residues. Germline V gene lookup returns CDR1 SGHRS and CDR2 YFSETQ. Trimming cost V 4 bases and J 9 bases; bases outside gene matches: 10. CDR3 amino acids: CASSMNPGQGLPQHF. The DNA for the CDR3 is TGCGCCAGCAGCATGAACCCGGGACAGGGGTTGCCCCAGCATTTT.

This clonotype was recorded a few times. The rearrangement links TRBV11-2 to TRBJ1-5; D is unresolved. With 0 bases removed from V and 0 bases from J, the gap between germline ends came to 6 bases. Germline assignment: CDR1 SGHAT and CDR2 FQNNGV. The CDR3 has 15 amino acids. The CDR3 nucleotides are TGTGCCAGCAGCTTAGATCCGGATAGCAATCAGCCCCAGCATTTT. Translating it yields CASSLDPDSNQPQHF.

This clonotype was observed at least ten times. V and J are TRBV2 and TRBJ1-4; D remains ambiguous. V lost 5 bases to trimming and J lost 7 bases, with 20 bases between them. Per germline, CDR1 SNHLY and CDR2 FYNNEI. The CDR3 is 16 residues long. This CDR3 reads CASSPSLGMRSEKLFF. The CDR3 DNA reads TGTGCCAGCAGTCCTTCTTTGGGGATGCGGAGTGAAAAACTGTTTTTT.

This clonotype was picked up many times. The genes are TRBV5-1 and TRBJ2-7; D is unresolved. The germline CDR1 and CDR2 sequences are SGHRS and YFSETQ. The CDR3 extends over 13 amino acids. Trimming removed 4 bases at V and 5 bases at J, with 13 bases between. This CDR3 is CASSASLTHEQYF. The CDR3 bases are TGCGCCAGCAGCGCCTCATTAACCCACGAGCAGTACTTC. Combining the CDR3 with reference TRBV5-1 and TRBJ2-7 gives the whole variable domain KAGVTQTPRYLIKTRGQQVTLSCSPISGHRSVSWYQQTPGQGLQFLFEYFSETQRNKGNFPGRFSGRQFSNSRSEMNVSTLELGDSALYLCASSASLTHEQYFGPGTRLTVT.

This clonotype has ten or more counts. The rearrangement uses TRBV6-2 or TRBV6-3 and TRBJ2-1; TRBD1 aligns across 9 bases. V gave up 10 bases and J gave up 7 bases; unmatched junction bases: 14. The CDR3 runs 15 residues. The germline CDR1 and CDR2 sequences are MNHEY and SVGEGT. Here the CDR3 DNA reads TGTGCCACCGGACAGGGGATCGAGGCACTTAATGAGCAGTTCTTC. It is translated as CATGQGIEALNEQFF.

A word on this clonotype: At one end the junction does not follow the germline gene, possibly because of a read error. This chain connects TRBV7-2 to TRBJ2-7; D is perhaps TRBD2 (5 bases). CDR1 SGHTA and CDR2 FQGNSA come from the germline V gene. This CDR3 contains 12 residues. The CDR3 nucleotides read TGTGCCTGCAGCTTCGGAGGCAACGAGCAGTACTTC. This translates into CACSFGGNEQYF.

At least ten counts were recorded for this clonotype. The chain uses TRBV4-1 and TRBJ1-1; D remains ambiguous. Germline CDR1 MGHRA, CDR2 YSYEKL. The CDR3 consists of 15 residues. V dropped 0 bases and J dropped 2 bases, with 10 bases sitting between them. CDR3 in amino acids: CASSQESEVNTEAFF. The CDR3 DNA reads TGCGCCAGCAGCCAAGAATCAGAAGTAAACACTGAAGCTTTCTTT.

A single count supports this clonotype. V and J are TRBV6-1 and TRBJ1-2; TRBD1 matches 7 bases. V trimming: 4 bases; J trimming: 5 bases; junction bases outside the gene matches: 10. The CDR3 has 15 residues. The V gene's germline CDR1 is MNHNS and CDR2 SASEGT. CDR3 in DNA: TGTGCCAGCAGTGCACGACAGGGTTCCCGATATGGCTACACCTTC. It encodes CASSARQGSRYGYTF.

This clonotype was found a few times. The chain is built from TRBV5-1 and TRBJ2-3, with 8 bases identical to TRBD2. J gave up 1 base and V 2 bases, and 12 bases lay outside the gene matches. CDR3 length: 18 residues. Germline values: CDR1 SGHRS, CDR2 YFSETQ. For the CDR3, the DNA is TGCGCCAGCAGCTTCCTTCCGGGCGCGGGGGGCGGCACAGATACGCAGTATTTT. Translating gives CASSFLPGAGGGTDTQYF.

At least ten counts were recorded for this clonotype. CDR3 loop: CASSLENEQFF. CDR3 sequence (DNA): TGTGCCAGCAGTTTGGAAAATGAGCAGTTCTTC. The chain couples TRBV12-3 or TRBV12-4 to TRBJ2-1; D call uncertain. The CDR3 is made up of 11 amino acids. V was shortened by 3 bases and J by 7 bases, with 4 bases between the two germline ends.

There are many counts of this clonotype. The gene calls are TRBV12-3 or TRBV12-4 and TRBJ2-4; D perhaps matches TRBD1 (7 bases). The ends were cut back, 3 bases at V and 4 bases at J, with 10 bases in the middle. The CDR3 is 14 amino acids. CDR3 nucleotides: TGTGCCAGCAGTTTGTCAGGGGGGAAAAACATTCAGTACTTC. Its protein is CASSLSGGKNIQYF.

This clonotype was seen only a few times. The chain couples TRBV14 to TRBJ2-1; the D is unclear. V lost 1 base, J lost 8 bases, and 21 bases lay in between. Germline lookup yields CDR1 SGHDN and CDR2 FVKESK. CDR3 length: 17 residues. The CDR3 coding sequence is TGTGCCAGCAGCCAAGTTATTATTAGCCATATTAGGGATGAGCAGTTCTTC. Its protein product is CASSQVIISHIRDEQFF.

Ten or more counts support this clonotype. The rearrangement joins TRBV5-1 to TRBJ1-2; maybe TRBD1 (6 bases). V lost 3 bases and J 2 bases, leaving 11 bases between the germline ends. The CDR3 has 14 amino acids. Germline V lookup: CDR1 SGHRS, CDR2 YFSETQ. The CDR3 loop reads CASSSSTGNYGYTF. The DNA of the CDR3 is TGCGCCAGCAGCTCTTCCACAGGGAACTATGGCTACACCTTC.

This clonotype appeared many times. V usage is TRBV7-9 and J usage is TRBJ2-7, with D unresolved. Germline CDR1 reads SEHNR; CDR2 reads FQNEAQ (reference sequence). V was pared by 1 base and J by 2 bases, with 12 bases between. The CDR3 length is 15 residues. The CDR3 DNA reads as TGTGCCAGCAGCTTAGGCTACAGCGATCCCTACGAGCAGTACTTC. It is translated as CASSLGYSDPYEQYF.

This clonotype appeared many times. The V call is TRBV10-3, the J call TRBJ2-3, with D possibly TRBD2 on 5 matching bases. Trimming removed 2 bases from V and 7 bases from J, with 16 bases in between. Looked up from germline, CDR1 is ENHRY and CDR2 is SYGVKD. This CDR3 contains 15 residues. CDR3 nucleotides: TGTGCCATCAGTGAGCCTCTAGCAGGCCGGCATACGCAGTATTTT. Amino acid sequence: CAISEPLAGRHTQYF.

This clonotype showed up many times. The rearrangement joins TRBV6-5 to TRBJ2-7, with TRBD2 matching over 10 bases. The CDR3 extends over 15 amino acids. Germline V gives CDR1 MNHEY, CDR2 SVGAGI. V lost 2 bases and J lost 5; bases outside the gene matches: 6. CDR3 coding DNA: TGTGCCAGCAGTTACGTCCTAGCGGGGGTCCACGAGCAGTACTTC. Its protein is CASSYVLAGVHEQYF.

Turning to this clonotype: A much larger clone lies a single base off, so this may be a read error. V gene TRBV3-1 combines with J gene TRBJ2-1, with D perhaps TRBD2 (6 bases). The germline V and J ends were trimmed by 7 bases and 8 bases, with 18 bases remaining between them. Germline-derived CDR1 and CDR2 are LGHDT and YNNKEL (reference sequence). This CDR3 is built from 14 residues. The CDR3 is CASILKGGGDEQFF. For the CDR3, the DNA is TGTGCCAGCATCCTAAAAGGAGGAGGGGATGAGCAGTTCTTC.